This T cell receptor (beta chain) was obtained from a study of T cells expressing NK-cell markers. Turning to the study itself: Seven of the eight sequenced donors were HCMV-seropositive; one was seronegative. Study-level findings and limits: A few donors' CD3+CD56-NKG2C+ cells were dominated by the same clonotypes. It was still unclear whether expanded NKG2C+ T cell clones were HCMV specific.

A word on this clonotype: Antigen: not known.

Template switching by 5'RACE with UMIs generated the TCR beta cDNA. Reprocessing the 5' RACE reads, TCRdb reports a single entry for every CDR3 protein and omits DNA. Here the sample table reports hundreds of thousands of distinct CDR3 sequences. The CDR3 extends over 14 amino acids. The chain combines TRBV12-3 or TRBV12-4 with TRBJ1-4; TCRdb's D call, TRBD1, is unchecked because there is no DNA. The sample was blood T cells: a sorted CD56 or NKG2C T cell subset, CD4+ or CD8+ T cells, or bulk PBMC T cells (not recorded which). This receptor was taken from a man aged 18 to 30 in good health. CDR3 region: CASSLSAGGEKLFF.